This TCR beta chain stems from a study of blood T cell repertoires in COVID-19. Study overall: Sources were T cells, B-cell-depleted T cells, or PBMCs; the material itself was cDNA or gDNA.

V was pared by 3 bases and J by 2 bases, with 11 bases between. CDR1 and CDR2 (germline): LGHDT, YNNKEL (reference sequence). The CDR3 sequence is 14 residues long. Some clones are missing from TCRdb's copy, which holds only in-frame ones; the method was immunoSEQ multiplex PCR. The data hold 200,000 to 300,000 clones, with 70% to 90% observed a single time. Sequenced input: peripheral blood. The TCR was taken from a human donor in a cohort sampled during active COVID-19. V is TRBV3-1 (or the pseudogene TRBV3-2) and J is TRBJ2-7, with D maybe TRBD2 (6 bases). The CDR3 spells CASSQTRDAYEQYF. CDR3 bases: TGTGCCAGCAGCCAGACGCGGGATGCCTACGAGCAGTACTTC.